The source of this T cell receptor beta chain is a study of T cell repertoires in cytomegalovirus infection. TCRdb ran MiXCR on the reads and lists one entry per CDR3 protein. The sample lists approximately 700,000 distinct CDR3 sequences, roughly 36% occurring once. The ends were cut back, 3 bases at V and 5 bases at J, with 17 bases in the middle. The CDR3 totals 16 residues. From germline, CDR1 is LNHNV and CDR2 YYDKDF (reference sequence). The gene calls are TRBV15 and TRBJ1-5; the D is unclear. Sequences were obtained from PBMCs. This receptor was taken from a human donor in good health (CMV status not recorded). Some clones in this sample may be carry-over from other donors' samples. DNA of the CDR3: TGTGCCACCAGCAGGCCGGGTTCAGGAGGCCATCAGCCCCAGCATTTT. This encodes CATSRPGSGGHQPQHF.